This is a list of T cell receptor beta chains from one sample in a study of T-cell reconstitution after alpha-beta-depleted transplantation in children. Each CDR3 protein gets one entry after TCRdb re-called the PCR reads with MiXCR. The top ten clones hold about 28% of a sample with about 900,000 distinct CDR3 sequences, about 26% of them seen once. Material: PBMCs, mostly from graft donor cells, obtained 360 days after TCRalphabeta/CD19-depleted stem cell transplant. The receptors shown here come from a boy less than two years old who had a stem cell transplant for SCID, so the T cells may come from the graft donor. CDR3s include the opening cysteine and the closing phenylalanine or tryptophan. Each record gives: V gene, D gene, clone size, J gene, CDR3 DNA, CDR3 protein. The D gene is left open where the match is weak. Only some rows state a clone size, as once, few, many or a class for expanded clones.

V: TRBV5-6
D: TRBD2
size: .
J: TRBJ2-7
DNA: TGTGCCAGCAGAATCTTGATCGGGGGGGCGCGCGAGCAGTACTTC
CDR3: CASRILIGGAREQYF

V: TRBV20-1
D: .
size: few
J: TRBJ1-1
DNA: TGCAGTGCTAGACGTCAGGGTATGAACACTGAAGCTTTCTTT
CDR3: CSARRQGMNTEAFF

V: TRBV12-3/TRBV12-4
D: TRBD2
size: .
J: TRBJ2-3
DNA: TGTGCCAGCAGTCCCGGACTAGCGGGGGGGCCGGGCACAGATACGCAGTATTTT
CDR3: CASSPGLAGGPGTDTQYF

V: TRBV27
D: .
size: .
J: TRBJ1-1
DNA: TGTGCCAGCAGTTTTGCCCTGACAGCTGAAGCTTTCTTT
CDR3: CASSFALTAEAFF

V: TRBV28
D: .
size: few
J: TRBJ2-3
DNA: TGTGCCAGCGGCATCACTAGCACAGATACGCAGTATTTT
CDR3: CASGITSTDTQYF

V: TRBV10-3
D: .
size: few
J: TRBJ1-1
DNA: TGTGCCATCAGGTGGGAGAGGGGGACCACTGAAGCTTTCTTT
CDR3: CAIRWERGTTEAFF

V: TRBV15
D: TRBD1
size: .
J: TRBJ1-2
DNA: TGTGCCACCAGCAGAGACCGGACAGGGGGTTACTATGGCTACACCTTC
CDR3: CATSRDRTGGYYGYTF

V: TRBV20-1
D: TRBD1
size: .
J: TRBJ2-1
DNA: TGCAGTGCTAGACAGGGGGCGAGGTACAATGAGCAGTTCTTC
CDR3: CSARQGARYNEQFF

V: TRBV20-1
D: TRBD1
size: many
J: TRBJ2-1
DNA: TGCAGTGCCGAGACAGGGGGCGGGTACAATGAGCAGTTCTTC
CDR3: CSAETGGGYNEQFF

V: TRBV27
D: .
size: .
J: TRBJ2-1
DNA: TGTGCCAGCAGTTTAACCGAGACTAGAGGGGAGCAGTTCTTC
CDR3: CASSLTETRGEQFF

V: TRBV4-1
D: .
size: .
J: TRBJ2-1
DNA: TGCGCCAGCAGCCGTGACAGGGAGGTTGGCTACAATGAGCAGTTCTTC
CDR3: CASSRDREVGYNEQFF

V: TRBV12-3/TRBV12-4
D: .
size: .
J: TRBJ1-3
DNA: TGTGCCAGCAGGAACCGAGCCCCCCTCTCTGGAAACACCATATATTTT
CDR3: CASRNRAPLSGNTIYF

V: TRBV5-1
D: .
size: .
J: TRBJ2-5
DNA: TGCGCCAGCAGCTTGATGGGGACCCAAATCCAAGAGACCCAGTACTTC
CDR3: CASSLMGTQIQETQYF

V: TRBV15
D: .
size: few
J: TRBJ1-3
DNA: TGTGCCACCAGCAGAGATAGAGGTTCTGGAAACACCATATATTTT
CDR3: CATSRDRGSGNTIYF

V: TRBV12-3/TRBV12-4
D: .
size: .
J: TRBJ1-5
DNA: TGTGCCAGCAGTGCCGGAGATCAGCCCCAGCATTTT
CDR3: CASSAGDQPQHF

V: TRBV2
D: TRBD2
size: .
J: TRBJ2-1
DNA: TGTGCCAGGACGAGATCGGGACTAGCGACCTACAATGAGCAGTTCTTC
CDR3: CARTRSGLATYNEQFF

V: TRBV7-9
D: .
size: few
J: TRBJ2-1
DNA: TGTGCCAGCAGCTTTGGCCCAATAAGAGGGTCCTACAATGAGCAGTTCTTC
CDR3: CASSFGPIRGSYNEQFF

V: TRBV20-1
D: .
size: few
J: TRBJ2-7
DNA: TGCAGTGCTAGAGATGGAAACTGGGACTACGAGCAGTACTTC
CDR3: CSARDGNWDYEQYF

V: TRBV10-3
D: TRBD2
size: .
J: TRBJ2-1
DNA: TGTGCCATCAGACCCGGGACTAGCGGGGGTAATGAGCAGTTCTTC
CDR3: CAIRPGTSGGNEQFF

V: TRBV12-5
D: .
size: few
J: TRBJ2-6
DNA: TGTGCTAGTTTTATCTCTGGGGCCAACGTCCTGACTTTC
CDR3: CASFISGANVLTF

V: TRBV4-3
D: .
size: .
J: TRBJ1-1
DNA: TGCGCCAGCAGCCAAGAGGCACAGGGGAACACTGAAGCTTTCTTT
CDR3: CASSQEAQGNTEAFF

V: TRBV6-1
D: .
size: .
J: TRBJ2-3
DNA: TGTGCCAGCAGTCCTCCAGGAGCCGGTACGCAGTATTTT
CDR3: CASSPPGAGTQYF

V: TRBV5-6
D: .
size: .
J: TRBJ2-1
DNA: TGTGCCAGCAGCTTAGCCTGGAATGAGCAGTTCTTC
CDR3: CASSLAWNEQFF

V: TRBV20-1
D: .
size: .
J: TRBJ2-1
DNA: TGCAGTGCACCCCCCTTCTACAATGAGCAGTTCTTC
CDR3: CSAPPFYNEQFF

V: TRBV20-1
D: TRBD2
size: .
J: TRBJ2-5
DNA: TGCAGTGCTAGTAGAGCGGGGGGGGAGACCCAGTACTTC
CDR3: CSASRAGGETQYF

V: TRBV12-3/TRBV12-4
D: .
size: few
J: TRBJ1-1
DNA: TGTGCCAGCAGTTTAACCCACAACACTGAAGCTTTCTTT
CDR3: CASSLTHNTEAFF

V: TRBV9
D: .
size: many
J: TRBJ2-2
DNA: TGTGCCAGCAGCGTTGAAGGGGCCGGGGAGCTGTTTTTT
CDR3: CASSVEGAGELFF

V: TRBV7-8
D: TRBD1
size: .
J: TRBJ2-7
DNA: TGTGCCAGCAGCTTAGTCTCCGGGACAGGGAGCTCCTACGAGCAGTACTTC
CDR3: CASSLVSGTGSSYEQYF

V: TRBV7-9
D: .
size: few
J: TRBJ2-3
DNA: TGTGCCAGCAGCCCGATAAACACAGATACGCAGTATTTT
CDR3: CASSPINTDTQYF

V: TRBV20-1
D: TRBD1
size: .
J: TRBJ1-1
DNA: TGCAGTGCTAGAGCAGGGGGCGCGAACACTGAAGCTTTCTTT
CDR3: CSARAGGANTEAFF

V: TRBV12-3/TRBV12-4
D: TRBD1
size: once
J: TRBJ2-5
DNA: TGTGCCAGCAAGACGAGACAGGGCTCTCAAGAGACCCAGTACTTC
CDR3: CASKTRQGSQETQYF

V: TRBV4-1
D: .
size: .
J: TRBJ2-5
DNA: TGCGCCAGCAGCCAAGGCAGGGGGGTGGAAGAGACCCAGTACTTC
CDR3: CASSQGRGVEETQYF

V: TRBV27
D: TRBD1
size: few
J: TRBJ2-3
DNA: TGTGCCAGCAGTTTGTGGGGACAGAGCACAGATACGCAGTATTTT
CDR3: CASSLWGQSTDTQYF

V: TRBV5-1
D: .
size: .
J: TRBJ2-2
DNA: TGCGCCAGCTCCCCCGCCAGGGTGGGTGGGGAGCTGTTTTTT
CDR3: CASSPARVGGELFF

V: TRBV4-2
D: .
size: .
J: TRBJ1-1
DNA: TGTGCCAGCAGCCAAGATGTGACGGGGGAGAACACTGAAGCTTTCTTT
CDR3: CASSQDVTGENTEAFF

V: TRBV28
D: .
size: many
J: TRBJ2-5
DNA: TGTGCCAGCAGTTTAAGGAGGCTAGGGGGCCAAGAGACCCAGTACTTC
CDR3: CASSLRRLGGQETQYF

V: TRBV5-1
D: .
size: .
J: TRBJ1-4
DNA: TGCGCCAGCAGCTTCGGCGGACAGAGTGAAAAACTGTTTTTT
CDR3: CASSFGGQSEKLFF

V: TRBV4-3
D: .
size: .
J: TRBJ2-7
DNA: TGCGCCAGCAGCCATCGGGACGGAGGGTACGAGCAGTACTTC
CDR3: CASSHRDGGYEQYF

V: TRBV20-1
D: .
size: few
J: TRBJ1-1
DNA: TGCAGTGCTAGGGCTACAGGGATGAACACTGAAGCTTTCTTT
CDR3: CSARATGMNTEAFF

V: TRBV12-3/TRBV12-4
D: .
size: .
J: TRBJ1-1
DNA: TGTGCCAGCCGGAGGTGGGCGAATCGGAGGAACACTGAAGCTTTCTTT
CDR3: CASRRWANRRNTEAFF

V: TRBV5-1
D: TRBD1
size: few
J: TRBJ1-1
DNA: TGCGCCAGCAGCTTGGACAGGGGATTGAACACTGAAGCTTTCTTT
CDR3: CASSLDRGLNTEAFF

V: TRBV7-6
D: .
size: many
J: TRBJ2-1
DNA: TGTGCCAGCAGCTTAGGACATGAGCAGTTCTTC
CDR3: CASSLGHEQFF

V: TRBV20-1
D: .
size: .
J: TRBJ2-7
DNA: TGCAGTGCTAGAGGACTCCAGTCCTACGAGCAGTACTTC
CDR3: CSARGLQSYEQYF

V: TRBV4-1
D: .
size: .
J: TRBJ2-7
DNA: TGCGCCAGCAGCCCCGCTTACAGGACAGACTACGAGCAGTACTTC
CDR3: CASSPAYRTDYEQYF

V: TRBV15
D: TRBD2
size: .
J: TRBJ2-3
DNA: TGTGCCACCAGCAGAGCGACTAGCGGGGGGGCTGTTACGCAGTATTTT
CDR3: CATSRATSGGAVTQYF

V: TRBV12-3/TRBV12-4
D: .
size: few
J: TRBJ2-7
DNA: TGTGCCAGCAGTTTAGACAGGTCTCCAGAGCAGTACTTC
CDR3: CASSLDRSPEQYF

V: TRBV7-2
D: .
size: .
J: TRBJ2-1
DNA: TGTGCCAGCAGCTCGCACAGGGGGGGGTACGCGGGCGATGAGCAGTTCTTC
CDR3: CASSSHRGGYAGDEQFF

V: TRBV24-1
D: .
size: .
J: TRBJ2-1
DNA: TGTGCCACCAGTAGACGGGGGAGCTCCTACAATGAGCAGTTCTTC
CDR3: CATSRRGSSYNEQFF

V: TRBV20-1
D: .
size: few
J: TRBJ2-7
DNA: TGCAGTGCTAGAGTCGCGGGGAGCTCCTACGAGCAGTACTTC
CDR3: CSARVAGSSYEQYF

V: TRBV5-1
D: .
size: .
J: TRBJ2-7
DNA: TGCGCCAGCAGCTTGGTCGGGCAGGGGACAAGCGAGCAGTACTTC
CDR3: CASSLVGQGTSEQYF

V: TRBV7-2
D: .
size: .
J: TRBJ2-3
DNA: TGTGCCAGCAGCTTAGACGGCGGGGCCCCCACAGATACGCAGTATTTT
CDR3: CASSLDGGAPTDTQYF

V: TRBV11-2
D: TRBD2
size: .
J: TRBJ2-6
DNA: TGTGCCAGCAGCACGGGACTAGCGGGGGGCAACTCTGGGGCCAACGTCCTGACTTTC
CDR3: CASSTGLAGGNSGANVLTF

V: TRBV20-1
D: TRBD2
size: few
J: TRBJ2-1
DNA: TGCAGTGCTAGTCGAGCGGGGTTCAATGAGCAGTTCTTC
CDR3: CSASRAGFNEQFF

V: TRBV2
D: .
size: .
J: TRBJ2-2
DNA: TGTGCCAGCAGTGCCATGGCGGGGGAGCTGTTTTTT
CDR3: CASSAMAGELFF

V: TRBV3-1
D: .
size: few
J: TRBJ2-2
DNA: TGTGCCAGCAGCCAAGATCGCTTTCCGAGGGAGCTGTTTTTT
CDR3: CASSQDRFPRELFF

V: TRBV6-5
D: .
size: few
J: TRBJ1-2
DNA: TGTGCCAGCAGTTACAATACCAACTTTAACTATGGCTACACCTTC
CDR3: CASSYNTNFNYGYTF

V: TRBV14
D: .
size: few
J: TRBJ2-7
DNA: TGTGCCAGCAGCCAAGACCCAGGGTTTGGAGAGCAGTACTTC
CDR3: CASSQDPGFGEQYF

V: TRBV2
D: TRBD1
size: .
J: TRBJ1-3
DNA: TGTGCCAGCAGAACCGGGACAGTTATTGGAAACACCATATATTTT
CDR3: CASRTGTVIGNTIYF

V: TRBV29-1
D: TRBD1
size: few
J: TRBJ1-1
DNA: TGCAGCGCCGGGACAGGTCGGGCTGAAGCTTTCTTT
CDR3: CSAGTGRAEAFF

V: TRBV5-1
D: .
size: .
J: TRBJ2-2
DNA: TGCGCCAGCAGCCCCTCGGGACCCGGGGAGCTGTTTTTT
CDR3: CASSPSGPGELFF